The table lists the clone carrying this T cell receptor beta chain with many counts. No antigen is known for it. This specimen belongs to a study of identical twins. Whole-study findings and limits: Twin pairs' shared out-of-frame alpha sequences were enriched in low generation probability. High-abundance cord blood beta clonotypes had fewer insertions; memory repertoires showed none. In drawing conclusions, the study used cross-sectional statistical analysis and did not follow the same donors. In beta out-of-frame sequences, the excess sharing between twins was weaker.

The CDR3 is made up of 15 amino acids. The ends were cut back, 4 bases at V and 5 bases at J, with 15 bases in the middle. Germline CDR1 reads ENHRY; CDR2 reads SYGVKD. TCRdb re-called the 5' RACE reads with MiXCR, one entry per CDR3 protein. In the table there are 250,000 or so distinct CDR3 sequences, about 7.3% of which are singletons. This same sample was also taken into another study, of yellow fever vaccine responses in identical twins.

The rearrangement uses TRBV10-3 and TRBJ2-1; the D gene could be TRBD1 or TRBD2 (7 bases each). Sequences were obtained from memory (CD45RO+) T cells sorted from blood. The sequence came from a woman aged 18-35 years in good health. The CDR3 sequence: CAISGGGGSDNEQFF. The DNA for the CDR3 is TGTGCCATCAGTGGGGGAGGGGGCTCGGACAATGAGCAGTTCTTC.